The source of this T cell receptor beta chain is a study of cytomegalovirus exposure and HLA in healthy donors. The PCR employed 60 Vbeta primers together with 13 Jbeta primers. The method was immunoSEQ multiplex PCR; TCRdb's version includes in-frame clones alone and lacks a portion of them. Here the sample spans roughly 150,000 clones, 64% being singletons. On this clone: Its specificity is unknown.

General study findings and limits: The study labeled around 160 TCR beta chains cytomegalovirus-associated. Per published accounts, TCR beta sequences correctly predicted the HLA-A and HLA-B alleles of most subjects.

The source of this sequence is a woman aged 25 to 45 in good health and CMV-seropositive. Sequenced: PBMCs.

This CDR3 is CASSISRSYGYTF. The CDR3 DNA reads TGTGCCAGTAGTATTTCCAGAAGCTATGGCTACACCTTC. V usage is TRBV19 and J usage is TRBJ1-2; no definite D call. The CDR3 spans 13 residues. Germline V gene data show CDR1 as LNHDA and CDR2 as SQIVND (reference sequence). Between the trimmed V and J ends, which lost 3 bases and 4 bases, there was a span of 9 bases.